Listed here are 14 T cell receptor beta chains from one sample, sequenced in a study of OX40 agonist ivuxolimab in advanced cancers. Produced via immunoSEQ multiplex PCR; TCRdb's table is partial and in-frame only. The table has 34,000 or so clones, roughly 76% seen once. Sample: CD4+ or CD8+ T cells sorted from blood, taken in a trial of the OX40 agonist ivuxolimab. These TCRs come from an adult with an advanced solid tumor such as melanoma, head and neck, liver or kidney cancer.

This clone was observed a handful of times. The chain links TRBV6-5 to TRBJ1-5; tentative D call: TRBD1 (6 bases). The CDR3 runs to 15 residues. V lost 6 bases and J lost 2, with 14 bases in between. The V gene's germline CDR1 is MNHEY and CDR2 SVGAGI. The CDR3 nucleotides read TGTGCCAGCAGGTCAGGACAGACCGGCAATCAGCCCCAGCATTTT. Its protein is CASRSGQTGNQPQHF.

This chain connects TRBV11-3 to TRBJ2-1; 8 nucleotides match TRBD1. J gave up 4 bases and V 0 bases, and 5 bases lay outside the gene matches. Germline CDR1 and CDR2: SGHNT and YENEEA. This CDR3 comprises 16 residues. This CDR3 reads CASSLEGTGEYNEQFF. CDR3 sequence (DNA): TGTGCCAGCAGCTTAGAAGGGACAGGAGAGTACAATGAGCAGTTCTTC.

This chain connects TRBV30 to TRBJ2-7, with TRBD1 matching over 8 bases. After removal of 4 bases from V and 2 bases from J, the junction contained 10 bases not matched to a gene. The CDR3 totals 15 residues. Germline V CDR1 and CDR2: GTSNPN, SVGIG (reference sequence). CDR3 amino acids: CAWKQTPDRAYEQYF. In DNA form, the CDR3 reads TGTGCCTGGAAACAAACACCGGACAGGGCCTACGAGCAGTACTTC.

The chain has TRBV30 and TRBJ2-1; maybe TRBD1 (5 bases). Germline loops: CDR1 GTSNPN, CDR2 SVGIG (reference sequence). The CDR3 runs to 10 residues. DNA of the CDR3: TGTGCTAGGGGCGACTTTGAGCAGTTCTTC. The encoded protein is CARGDFEQFF.

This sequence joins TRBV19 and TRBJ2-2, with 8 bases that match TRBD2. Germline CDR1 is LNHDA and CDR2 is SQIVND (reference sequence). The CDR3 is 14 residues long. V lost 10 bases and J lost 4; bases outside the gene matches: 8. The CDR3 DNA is TGTGCCACCAAGCGGGAGAGTAGCACCGGGGAGCTGTTTTTT. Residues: CATKRESSTGELFF.

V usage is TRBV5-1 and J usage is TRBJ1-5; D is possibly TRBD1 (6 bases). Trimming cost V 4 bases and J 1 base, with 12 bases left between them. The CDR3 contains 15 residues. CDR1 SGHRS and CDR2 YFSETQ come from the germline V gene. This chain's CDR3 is CASSEGGGSNQPQHF. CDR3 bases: TGCGCCAGCAGCGAGGGGGGAGGAAGCAATCAGCCCCAGCATTTT. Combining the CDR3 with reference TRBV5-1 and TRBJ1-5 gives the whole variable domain KAGVTQTPRYLIKTRGQQVTLSCSPISGHRSVSWYQQTPGQGLQFLFEYFSETQRNKGNFPGRFSGRQFSNSRSEMNVSTLELGDSALYLCASSEGGGSNQPQHFGDGTRLSIL.

CDR3 sequence (DNA): TGTGCCAGCAGCTCCCTTAGATTGGGTAACTACGAGCAGTACTTC. Translating gives CASSSLRLGNYEQYF. The chain uses TRBV11-2 and TRBJ2-7; no definite D call. The CDR3 has 15 amino acids. Germline-derived CDR1 and CDR2 are SGHAT and FQNNGV. V was shortened by 4 bases and J by 3 bases, with 16 bases between the two germline ends.

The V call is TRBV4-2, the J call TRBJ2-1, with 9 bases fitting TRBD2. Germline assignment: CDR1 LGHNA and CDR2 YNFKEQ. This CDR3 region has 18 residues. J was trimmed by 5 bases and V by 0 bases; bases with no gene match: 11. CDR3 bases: TGTGCCAGCAGCCAAGAAGCGGTGGGGGTAGCGGGAGACAATGAGCAGTTCTTC. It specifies CASSQEAVGVAGDNEQFF.

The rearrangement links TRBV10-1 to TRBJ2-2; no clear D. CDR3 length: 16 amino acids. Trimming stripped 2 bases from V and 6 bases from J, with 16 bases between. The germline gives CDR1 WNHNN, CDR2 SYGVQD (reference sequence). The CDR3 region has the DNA TGCGCCAGCAGTGAGGATCCGGATTTGGCGTCCGGGGAGCTGTTTTTT. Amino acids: CASSEDPDLASGELFF.

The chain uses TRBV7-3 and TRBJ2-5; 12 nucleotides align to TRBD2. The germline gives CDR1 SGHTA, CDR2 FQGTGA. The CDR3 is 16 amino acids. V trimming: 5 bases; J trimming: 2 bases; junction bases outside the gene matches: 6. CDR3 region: CASSLGTSGQQETQYF. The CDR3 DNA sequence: TGTGCCAGCAGCCTAGGGACTAGCGGGCAGCAAGAGACCCAGTACTTC.

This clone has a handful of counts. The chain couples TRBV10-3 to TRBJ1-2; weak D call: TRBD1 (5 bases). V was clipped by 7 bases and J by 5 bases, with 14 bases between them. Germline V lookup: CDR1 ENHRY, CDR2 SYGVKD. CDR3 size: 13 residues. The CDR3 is CAIKGQGGYGYTF. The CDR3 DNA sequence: TGTGCCATCAAAGGGCAGGGAGGTTATGGCTACACCTTC.

CDR3 nucleotides: TGTGCCAGCAGCGCAGCGGGAGGGAAGACCGGGGAGCTGTTTTTT. It yields the protein CASSAAGGKTGELFF. The rearrangement joins TRBV2 to TRBJ2-2; 10 nucleotides agree with TRBD2. CDR3 length: 15 amino acids. Germline values: CDR1 SNHLY, CDR2 FYNNEI. J was trimmed by 5 bases and V by 6 bases; bases with no gene match: 6.

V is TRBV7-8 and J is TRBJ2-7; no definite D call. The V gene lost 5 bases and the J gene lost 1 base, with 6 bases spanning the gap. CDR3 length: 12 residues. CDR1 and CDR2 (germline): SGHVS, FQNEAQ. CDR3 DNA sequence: TGTGCCAGCAGCGTCAGTTCCTACGAGCAGTACTTC. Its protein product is CASSVSSYEQYF.

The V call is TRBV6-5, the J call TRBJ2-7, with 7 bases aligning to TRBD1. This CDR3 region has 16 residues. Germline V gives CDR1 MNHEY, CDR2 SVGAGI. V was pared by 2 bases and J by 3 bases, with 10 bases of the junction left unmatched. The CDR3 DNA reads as TGTGCCAGCAGTTACCCGGAGTACAGGGGTTGCTACGAGCAGTACTTC. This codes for CASSYPEYRGCYEQYF.